One sample yielded the 21 T cell receptor beta chains listed below, sequenced in a study of T cells in Graves' hyperthyroidism and ophthalmopathy. Amplification targeted TCR beta CDR3 regions from RNA transcripts. The HTBI set primed first-round TCR CDR3 RT-PCR. TCRdb passed the multiplex PCR reads through MiXCR, listing each CDR3 protein once. The sample includes hundreds of thousands of distinct CDR3 sequences, 35% to 40% of them seen just once. Source material: blood. These receptors all stem from a man between 18 and 29 years old with Graves' hyperthyroidism.

In its sample, this clonotype was seen once. An end of the junction does not agree with germline; a read error may underlie this. V is TRBV7-9 and J is TRBJ1-6; D ambiguous. The CDR3 is 17 residues long. Germline CDR1 SEHNR, CDR2 FQNEAQ (reference sequence). CDR3 sequence: CASSLGRASSYNSHLHF. The CDR3, as DNA: TGTGCCAGCAGCTTAGGGCGTGCAAGCTCCTATAATTCACACCTCCACTTT.

The rearrangement uses TRBV10-3 and TRBJ1-1, with 8 bases matching TRBD1. Germline CDR1 and CDR2: ENHRY and SYGVKD. Trimming at V came to 10 bases and at J to 4 bases, leaving 20 bases not matched to a gene. This CDR3 region has 17 residues. CDR3 in amino acids: CASMLQGATLLVTEAFF. CDR3 in DNA: TGTGCCAGCATGTTGCAGGGGGCGACTCTTCTGGTCACTGAAGCTTTCTTT.

This chain links TRBV20-1 with TRBJ2-7; TRBD2 aligns across 9 bases. V lost 4 bases and J lost 3; bases outside the gene matches: 10. The CDR3 has 15 amino acids. Germline assignment: CDR1 DFQATT and CDR2 SNEGSKA (reference sequence). For the CDR3, the DNA is TGCAGTGCTACCCGTTTGGCTAGCGGGATCTACGAGCAGTACTTC. Its protein product is CSATRLASGIYEQYF.

J is TRBJ1-1 and V is TRBV20-1; D might be TRBD1 (5 bases). CDR1 and CDR2 from the germline V gene are DFQATT and SNEGSKA (reference sequence). V was trimmed by 6 bases and J by 4 bases, leaving 18 bases between them. The CDR3 spans 14 residues. Here the CDR3 reads CSARGQGLGTEAFF. CDR3 coding DNA: TGCAGTGCCCGAGGCCAGGGACTCGGCACTGAAGCTTTCTTT.

Many counts were recorded for this clonotype. V usage is TRBV11-2 and J usage is TRBJ1-1; D is unclear. V lost 5 bases to trimming and J lost 7 bases, with 11 bases between them. Germline CDR1 SGHAT, CDR2 FQNNGV. The CDR3 consists of 12 residues. The CDR3 DNA follows: TGTGCCAGCAGCGCCACAATGGGTGAAGCTTTCTTT. It yields the protein CASSATMGEAFF. Complete variable domain (other parts from reference TRBV11-2 and TRBJ1-1): EAGVAQSPRYKIIEKRQSVAFWCNPISGHATLYWYQQILGQGPKLLIQFQNNGVVDDSQLPKDRFSAERLKGVDSTLKIQPAKLEDSAVYLCASSATMGEAFFGQGTRLTVV.

On this clonotype itself: A read error may explain this, as a much larger clone is one base away. This chain joins TRBV29-1 and TRBJ2-6; 7 bases align to TRBD2. The CDR3 covers 14 residues. CDR1 is SQVTM and CDR2 is ANQGSEA in the germline V gene. The CDR3 coding sequence is TGCAGCGTTTGGGGAGGGGCTGGGGCCAACGTCCTGGCTTTC. Its translation is CSVWGGAGANVLAF. The full variable domain, completed using reference TRBV29-1 and TRBJ2-6, is SAVISQKPSRDICQRGTSLTIQCQVDSQVTMMFWYRQQPGQSLTLIATANQGSEATYESGFVIDKFPISRPNLTFSTLTVSNMSPEDSSIYLCSVWGGAGANVLAFGAGSRLTVL.

This clonotype was counted at least ten times. The chain combines TRBV2 with TRBJ2-7; D is undetermined. From germline, CDR1 is SNHLY and CDR2 FYNNEI. This CDR3 has 12 residues. Trimming pared 11 bases from V and 5 bases from J, leaving 16 bases between. For the CDR3, the DNA is TGTGCCGGTCGGAGCCAGCAACACGAGCAGTACTTC. Amino acids: CAGRSQQHEQYF.

This clonotype was found many times. CDR3 in DNA: TGTGCCAGCAGTGAATCAGGGAACACCGGGGAGCTGTTTTTT. Amino acids: CASSESGNTGELFF. This sequence joins TRBV25-1 and TRBJ2-2, with D uncertain. This CDR3 comprises 14 residues. The V end was cut by 1 base, the J end by 1 base, with 4 bases between. From germline, CDR1 is MGHDK and CDR2 SYGVNS.

The chain links TRBV12-3 or TRBV12-4 to TRBJ2-5, with D unresolved. Trimming pared 5 bases from V and 4 bases from J, leaving 11 bases between. This CDR3 contains 13 residues. The chain's CDR3 is CASSGRMRETQYF. The DNA for the CDR3 is TGTGCCAGCAGTGGTAGGATGAGAGAGACCCAGTACTTC.

This clonotype was seen many times. The chain couples TRBV25-1 to TRBJ1-2, with no clear D. There are 14 residues in the CDR3. The ends were cut back, 2 bases at V and 8 bases at J, with 15 bases in the middle. CDR1 is MGHDK, CDR2 SYGVNS, per germline. CDR3 sequence: CASSEIAFGSGYTF. CDR3 DNA sequence: TGTGCCAGCAGTGAAATAGCGTTTGGGTCGGGCTACACCTTC.

This clonotype came up a few times. This sequence joins TRBV7-9 and TRBJ2-7; possible D gene TRBD1, 6 bases. The CDR3 has 17 residues. The V and J ends lost 5 bases and 2 bases respectively, with 22 bases between them. Germline V gene sequence: CDR1 SEHNR, CDR2 FQNEAQ (reference sequence). The CDR3 loop is CASSRWAQGQRTYEQYF. The CDR3 nucleotides read TGTGCCAGCAGCCGATGGGCACAGGGCCAGCGAACCTACGAGCAGTACTTC.

This clonotype was picked up a small number of times. The junction departs from germline at one end; a sequencing error may be responsible. This chain joins TRBV10-3 and TRBJ2-5; 10 nucleotides match TRBD2. The CDR3 totals 15 residues. CDR1 is ENHRY and CDR2 is SYGVKD in the germline V gene. The chain's CDR3 is CASSQLSGGQETQYF. The CDR3 nucleotides read TGTGCCAGCAGTCAGCTTAGCGGGGGGCAAGAGACCCAGTACTTC.

This rearrangement joins TRBV20-1 to TRBJ2-3; 12 positions match TRBD2. From germline, CDR1 is DFQATT and CDR2 SNEGSKA (reference sequence). This CDR3 region has 14 residues. The ends lost 6 bases at V and 0 bases at J; junction bases unmatched: 1. CDR3 nucleotides: TGCAGTGCCACTAGCGGGAGGAGCACAGATACGCAGTATTTT. Encoded protein: CSATSGRSTDTQYF.

This clonotype was found many times. J is TRBJ2-7 and V is TRBV29-1; D possibly corresponds to TRBD2 (6 bases). Germline V gives CDR1 SQVTM, CDR2 ANQGSEA. Trimming shortened V by 4 bases and J by 7 bases, and 20 bases separated the two germline ends. The CDR3 sequence is 14 residues long. CDR3 residues: CSVGGGEATWEQYF. In nucleotides, the CDR3 is TGCAGCGTTGGCGGCGGGGAGGCAACGTGGGAGCAGTACTTC.

In its sample, this clonotype was seen a few times. The rearrangement joins TRBV27 to TRBJ1-5; TRBD1 agrees at 9 bases. In germline, CDR1 is MNHEY, CDR2 SMNVEV (reference sequence). The CDR3 has 15 residues. V lost 2 bases, J lost 4 bases, and 3 bases stayed unmatched. CDR3 DNA sequence: TGTGCCAGCAGTTTACTGGGACAGGGTAATCAGCCCCAGCATTTT. Protein sequence: CASSLLGQGNQPQHF.

Of note for this clonotype: The junction does not match germline at one end; this may be a read error. The chain uses TRBV10-3 and TRBJ2-7; tentatively, D is TRBD2 (6 bases). The germline V gene has CDR1 ENHRY and CDR2 SYGVKD. CDR3 length: 14 residues. The DNA of the CDR3 is TGTGCCAGCAGTGAGCGGGTTGAGTGGTACGAGCAGTACTTC. Translation: CASSERVEWYEQYF.

The sample holds a few counts of this clonotype. This chain's CDR3 is CASSQDLAGTPHQPQHF. The CDR3 DNA is TGTGCCAGCAGCCAAGATCTTGCAGGGACACCACATCAGCCCCAGCATTTT. The rearrangement links TRBV4-2 to TRBJ1-5, with a tentative D call TRBD1 (6 bases). The CDR3 covers 17 residues. V lost 0 bases, J lost 5 bases, and 17 bases lay in between. Germline V CDR1 and CDR2: LGHNA, YNFKEQ.

The chain is built from TRBV20-1 and TRBJ2-7; 7 bases are shared with TRBD2. Germline values: CDR1 DFQATT, CDR2 SNEGSKA (reference sequence). Losses at the gene ends were 3 bases for V and 2 bases for J; bases not matched to a gene: 4. CDR3 length: 13 amino acids. The CDR3 DNA sequence: TGCAGTGCTAGCAGCGGGGTTCCCTACGAGCAGTACTTC. It specifies CSASSGVPYEQYF.

This clonotype occurred many times. The J gene is TRBJ2-5, the V gene TRBV29-1; D may be TRBD1 (6 bases). Germline-derived CDR1 and CDR2 are SQVTM and ANQGSEA. The V and J ends lost 6 bases and 5 bases respectively, with 13 bases between them. This CDR3 is built from 12 residues. The CDR3 is CSVSRQEETQYF. The CDR3, as DNA: TGCAGCGTGTCAAGACAGGAGGAGACCCAGTACTTC.

This clonotype was observed a few times. The chain carries TRBV5-1 and TRBJ2-5; TRBD1 matches 9 bases. This CDR3 spans 14 amino acids. J was trimmed by 7 bases and V by 4 bases; bases with no gene match: 8. The germline CDR1 and CDR2 sequences are SGHRS and YFSETQ. The CDR3 bases are TGCGCCAGCAGCCCCCCGGGACAGGGTTGGACCCAGTACTTC. Its protein product is CASSPPGQGWTQYF. The whole variable domain, filled in from reference TRBV5-1 and TRBJ2-5, reads KAGVTQTPRYLIKTRGQQVTLSCSPISGHRSVSWYQQTPGQGLQFLFEYFSETQRNKGNFPGRFSGRQFSNSRSEMNVSTLELGDSALYLCASSPPGQGWTQYFGPGTRLLVL.

This clonotype occurred a few times. The genes are TRBV4-2 and TRBJ2-7; D perhaps matches TRBD1 (5 bases). Germline V gene sequence: CDR1 LGHNA, CDR2 YNFKEQ. The V end lost 4 bases, the J end lost 4 bases, and 14 bases lay between the germline ends. There are 14 residues in the CDR3. The CDR3 protein is CASSPPGHPYEQYF. Here the CDR3 DNA reads TGTGCCAGCAGCCCTCCCGGACACCCGTACGAGCAGTACTTC.